These T cell receptor beta chains were read from a single sample in a study of cytomegalovirus exposure and HLA in healthy donors. Profiling relied on immunoSEQ multiplex PCR, and the TCRdb table lists in-frame clones only, not all of them. Found here are some 180,000 clones, 82% of them singletons; the top ten hold 1.5%. The sequenced sample consisted of PBMCs. These receptors were obtained from a man aged 35-49 years in good health and CMV-seronegative. Both conserved end residues are part of each CDR3. The D gene is left open where the match is weak. Clone size is shown for a subset of rows, as once, few, many or a class of expanded clone.

v_call	j_call	d_call	clone_size	cdr3_length	cdr3_aa	cdr3_nt
TRBV28	TRBJ2-7	TRBD2	.	15	CASSLGGVHPREQYF	TGTGCCAGCAGTTTAGGGGGGGTCCACCCCCGGGAGCAGTACTTC
TRBV18	TRBJ2-7	TRBD1	.	14	CASSPTDRTGEQYF	TGTGCCAGCTCGCCAACGGACAGGACGGGCGAGCAGTACTTC
TRBV5-6	TRBJ2-7	TRBD1	.	15	CASSLQGIQANEQYF	TGTGCCAGCAGCTTACAGGGGATACAGGCTAACGAGCAGTACTTC
TRBV19	TRBJ1-1	.	.	11	CASRTGRQALF	TGTGCCAGTAGGACCGGTAGACAGGCCCTCTTT
TRBV7-6	TRBJ2-3	TRBD2	once	18	CASSLTLNGGANADTQYF	TGTGCCAGCAGCCTGACGTTAAACGGGGGGGCCAACGCAGATACGCAGTATTTT
TRBV28	TRBJ2-1	.	.	14	CASNPGVPYNEQFF	TGTGCCAGCAACCCCGGGGTACCGTACAATGAGCAGTTCTTC
TRBV18	TRBJ2-7	.	.	13	CASSPLTGYEQYF	TGTGCCAGCTCACCACTGACAGGCTACGAGCAGTACTTC
TRBV6-5	TRBJ1-2	.	.	12	CASSQTNYGYTF	TGTGCCAGCAGTCAAACTAACTATGGCTACACCTTC
TRBV28	TRBJ2-7	TRBD1	.	14	CASSPRKQGGEQYF	TGTGCCAGCAGTCCGAGGAAACAGGGGGGCGAGCAGTACTTC
TRBV19	TRBJ2-3	.	.	14	CASSSRTAPDTQYF	TGTGCCAGTAGTTCCCGGACTGCTCCGGATACGCAGTATTTT
TRBV6-5	TRBJ1-1	.	.	15	CASSQQGHDGTEAFF	TGTGCCAGCAGTCAACAGGGTCACGATGGCACTGAAGCTTTCTTT
TRBV4-3	TRBJ2-7	.	.	15	CASSQDAGQIYEQYF	TGCGCCAGCAGCCAAGATGCAGGACAGATCTACGAGCAGTACTTC
TRBV30	TRBJ1-2	.	.	14	CAWSVGHANYGYTF	TGTGCCTGGAGCGTGGGACACGCTAACTATGGCTACACCTTC
TRBV7-9	TRBJ2-7	TRBD2	once	16	CASSLVRGFSSYEQYF	TGTGCCAGCAGCTTAGTGCGGGGGTTCTCCTCCTACGAGCAGTACTTC
TRBV5-1	TRBJ2-7	TRBD2	.	13	CASSLGGGNEQYF	TGCGCCAGCAGCTTGGGCGGGGGAAACGAGCAGTACTTC
TRBV27	TRBJ1-6	TRBD1	few	15	CASSFGGQGYSPLHF	TGTGCCAGCAGTTTTGGGGGACAGGGCTATTCACCCCTCCACTTT
TRBV19	TRBJ1-1	.	.	14	CASSILRANTEAFF	TGTGCCAGTAGTATATTGAGGGCTAACACTGAAGCTTTCTTT
TRBV19	TRBJ2-3	TRBD2	.	16	CASSMGSGGYTDTQYF	TGTGCCAGTAGTATGGGCAGCGGGGGGTACACAGATACGCAGTATTTT
TRBV6-6	TRBJ1-1	TRBD1	once	16	CASSYSLPDRVSEAFF	TGTGCCAGCAGTTACTCGCTACCCGACAGGGTATCTGAAGCTTTCTTT
TRBV7-2	TRBJ2-1	TRBD2	.	15	CASSASVGLANEQFF	TGTGCCAGCAGCGCTTCCGTGGGACTAGCAAATGAGCAGTTCTTC
TRBV5-8	TRBJ2-7	TRBD1	once	15	CASSLSTGIRYEQYF	TGTGCCAGCAGCTTATCGACAGGGATCCGTTACGAGCAGTACTTC
TRBV21-1	TRBJ2-7	.	.	16	CASSLQKTGSSYEQYF	TGTGCCAGCAGCCTTCAGAAGACAGGGAGCTCCTACGAGCAGTACTTC
TRBV4-1	TRBJ2-5	.	.	15	CASSQVPGAGETQYF	TGCGCCAGCAGCCAGGTCCCAGGGGCGGGAGAGACCCAGTACTTC
TRBV4-1	TRBJ2-1	.	.	17	CASSQDITRGSYNEQFF	TGCGCCAGCAGCCAAGACATAACAAGGGGTTCCTACAATGAGCAGTTCTTC
TRBV7-9	TRBJ2-1	TRBD2	.	14	CASSGGEGTHEQFF	TGTGCCAGCAGCGGAGGGGAGGGCACTCATGAGCAGTTCTTC
TRBV9	TRBJ1-5	TRBD1	.	14	CASSPRGGSQPQHF	TGTGCCAGCAGCCCCCGAGGGGGCAGCCAGCCCCAGCATTTT
TRBV5-6	TRBJ1-6	.	once	14	CASSMWTGNSPLHF	TGTGCCAGCAGCATGTGGACGGGGAATTCACCCCTCCACTTT
TRBV6-1	TRBJ2-5	TRBD1	.	15	CASLRVTGGWETQYF	TGTGCCAGCCTTAGGGTCACAGGGGGCTGGGAGACCCAGTACTTC
TRBV15	TRBJ1-3	.	few	14	CATSSRGSGNTIYF	TGTGCCACCAGCAGCAGGGGCTCTGGAAACACCATATATTTT
TRBV9	TRBJ2-7	.	few	15	CASSVNSKSSYEQYF	TGTGCCAGCAGCGTAAATAGCAAAAGCTCCTACGAGCAGTACTTC
TRBV19	TRBJ2-5	.	.	14	CASSTPRGPETQYF	TGTGCCAGTAGTACCCCCCGGGGTCCGGAGACCCAGTACTTC
TRBV28	TRBJ2-3	TRBD2	.	15	CASSLGLAGVNTQYF	TGTGCCAGCAGTTTAGGACTAGCGGGAGTCAATACGCAGTATTTT
TRBV18	TRBJ2-7	TRBD2	once	17	CASSPRGGPFFSYEQYF	TGTGCCAGCTCACCCCGGGGGGGCCCATTCTTCTCCTACGAGCAGTACTTC
TRBV5-4	TRBJ1-1	.	once	13	CASSRGGNTEAFF	TGTGCCAGCAGCAGGGGCGGGAACACTGAAGCTTTCTTT
TRBV9	TRBJ2-5	TRBD1	.	15	CASSSDRGQGETQYF	TGTGCCAGCAGCTCGGACAGGGGGCAGGGAGAGACCCAGTACTTC
TRBV6-5	TRBJ2-5	.	.	14	CASSYRGIGETQYF	TGTGCCAGCAGTTACCGGGGGATTGGGGAGACCCAGTACTTC
TRBV15	TRBJ1-3	TRBD1	few	14	CATGQGLSGNTIYF	TGTGCCACCGGACAGGGGCTCTCTGGAAACACCATATATTTT
TRBV27	TRBJ2-2	TRBD1	.	17	CASSLSLKGASTGELFF	TGTGCCAGCAGTTTATCGCTGAAGGGGGCAAGCACCGGGGAGCTGTTTTTT
TRBV15	TRBJ1-3	TRBD1	few	16	CATSTGDRGAGNTIYF	TGTGCCACCAGCACTGGGGACAGGGGAGCTGGAAACACCATATATTTT
TRBV6-1	TRBJ1-2	.	.	18	CASSEASARAGANYGYTF	TGTGCCAGCAGTGAAGCATCGGCCAGGGCGGGAGCTAACTATGGCTACACCTTC
TRBV30	TRBJ2-7	TRBD2	.	17	CAWHLRGLAGALREQYF	TGTGCCTGGCATCTCCGCGGACTAGCGGGAGCCCTACGGGAGCAGTACTTC
TRBV11-3	TRBJ1-2	.	few	13	CASSPGTYYGYTF	TGTGCCAGCAGCCCTGGGACATACTATGGCTACACCTTC
TRBV15	TRBJ1-3	.	.	15	CATSRDRSSGNTIYF	TGTGCCACCAGCAGAGATCGCAGCTCTGGAAACACCATATATTTT
TRBV7-6	TRBJ2-5	TRBD2	.	17	CASSLGSLAGGWETQYF	TGTGCCAGCAGCTTAGGTTCTCTAGCGGGAGGTTGGGAGACCCAGTACTTC
TRBV6-6	TRBJ1-1	TRBD1	.	13	CATRQGWDTEAFF	TGTGCCACCAGACAGGGTTGGGACACTGAAGCTTTCTTT
TRBV6-1	TRBJ1-2	TRBD1	.	15	CASSDRQGTNYGYTF	TGTGCCAGCAGTGATCGACAGGGAACTAACTATGGCTACACCTTC
TRBV5-4	TRBJ1-1	TRBD1	.	14	CASSLGTANTEAFF	TGTGCCAGCAGCCTCGGGACAGCGAACACTGAAGCTTTCTTT
TRBV6-5	TRBJ2-7	.	.	12	CASRTGSYEQYF	TGTGCCAGCCGTACAGGGTCCTACGAGCAGTACTTC
TRBV7-9	TRBJ1-6	.	.	17	CASSPGRGDTYNSPLHF	TGTGCCAGCAGCCCTGGGAGGGGGGATACCTATAATTCACCCCTCCACTTT
TRBV2	TRBJ2-1	.	.	13	CASSGQVGGEQFF	TGTGCCAGCAGTGGACAGGTTGGCGGTGAGCAGTTCTTC
TRBV14	TRBJ2-7	TRBD1	.	15	CASSPPGQGIYEQYF	TGTGCCAGCAGTCCGCCGGGACAGGGCATTTACGAGCAGTACTTC
TRBV5-6	TRBJ2-7	TRBD1	once	15	CASSRPGTGSYEQYF	TGTGCCAGCAGCCGGCCGGGGACAGGGTCCTACGAGCAGTACTTC
TRBV11-2	TRBJ2-5	TRBD2	once	14	CASSLAGREKTQYF	TGTGCCAGCAGCTTAGCAGGGAGGGAAAAGACCCAGTACTTC
TRBV19	TRBJ1-1	TRBD1	.	13	CASQQGGNTEAFF	TGTGCCAGCCAACAGGGGGGAAACACTGAAGCTTTCTTT
TRBV7-9	TRBJ2-7	TRBD1	.	14	CASAQQGSLDEQYF	TGTGCCAGCGCCCAACAGGGGTCGTTGGACGAGCAGTACTTC
TRBV30	TRBJ2-3	.	.	11	CAWSVLYTQYF	TGTGCCTGGAGTGTACTGTATACGCAGTATTTT